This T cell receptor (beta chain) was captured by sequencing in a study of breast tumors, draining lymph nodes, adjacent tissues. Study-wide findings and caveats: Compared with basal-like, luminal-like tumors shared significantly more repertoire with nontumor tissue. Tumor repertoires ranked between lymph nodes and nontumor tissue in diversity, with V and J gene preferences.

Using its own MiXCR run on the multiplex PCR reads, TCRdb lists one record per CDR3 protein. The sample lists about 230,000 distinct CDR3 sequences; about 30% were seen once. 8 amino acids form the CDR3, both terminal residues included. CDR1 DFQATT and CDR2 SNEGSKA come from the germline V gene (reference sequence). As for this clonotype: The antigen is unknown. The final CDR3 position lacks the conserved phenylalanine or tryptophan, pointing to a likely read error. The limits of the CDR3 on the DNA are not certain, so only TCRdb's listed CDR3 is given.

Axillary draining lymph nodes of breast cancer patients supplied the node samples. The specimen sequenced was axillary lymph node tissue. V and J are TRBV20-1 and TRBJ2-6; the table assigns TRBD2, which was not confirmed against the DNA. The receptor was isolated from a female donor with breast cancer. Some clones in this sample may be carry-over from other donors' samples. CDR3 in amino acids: CSASSPPG.